A selection of T cell receptor beta chains follows, all from one sample in a study of CD8 T cells in Susac syndrome. TCRdb re-called the immunoSEQ multiplex PCR reads through MiXCR, storing one row per CDR3 protein. The table has approximately 300,000 distinct CDR3 sequences, 89% seen once. Material for sequencing was CD8+ T cells from PBMCs. These receptors all come from a human donor with multiple sclerosis. Both conserved end residues are part of each CDR3. Each record gives: V gene, J gene, CDR3 protein.

V gene: TRBV29-1
J gene: TRBJ1-2
CDR3 protein: CSVGTGGGYTF

V gene: TRBV7-9
J gene: TRBJ1-5
CDR3 protein: CASSPPIGPVQHF

V gene: TRBV10-3
J gene: TRBJ2-1
CDR3 protein: CAISVGNEQFF

V gene: TRBV3-1
J gene: TRBJ2-5
CDR3 protein: CASSQGAGGGETQYF

V gene: TRBV27
J gene: TRBJ2-1
CDR3 protein: CASSSIAFSSYNEQFF

V gene: TRBV9
J gene: TRBJ2-5
CDR3 protein: CASSLHGGSEFGETQYF

V gene: TRBV7-9
J gene: TRBJ2-2
CDR3 protein: CASSPGREGNTGELFF

V gene: TRBV30
J gene: TRBJ2-7
CDR3 protein: CAWEILAGGPYEQYF

V gene: TRBV7-6
J gene: TRBJ2-7
CDR3 protein: CASRPWTGLREQYF

V gene: TRBV6-2/TRBV6-3
J gene: TRBJ1-1
CDR3 protein: CASSPQGASDSEAFF

V gene: TRBV20-1
J gene: TRBJ2-1
CDR3 protein: CSADGAGSYNEQFF

V gene: TRBV28
J gene: TRBJ2-3
CDR3 protein: CACVGVGVTDTQYF

V gene: TRBV11-2
J gene: TRBJ2-7
CDR3 protein: CASSLVGEGGTYEQYF

V gene: TRBV6-2/TRBV6-3
J gene: TRBJ2-6
CDR3 protein: CASDTGGSGANVLTF

V gene: TRBV13
J gene: TRBJ2-1
CDR3 protein: CASSFGGDNEQFF

V gene: TRBV6-5
J gene: TRBJ2-5
CDR3 protein: CASSYSFPSGVAKTQYF

V gene: TRBV20-1
J gene: TRBJ2-1
CDR3 protein: CSARVSGGGNEQFF

V gene: TRBV27
J gene: TRBJ2-1
CDR3 protein: CASSLYSSSGEQFF

V gene: TRBV30
J gene: TRBJ2-7
CDR3 protein: CAWEGHLTYEQYF

V gene: TRBV4-2
J gene: TRBJ2-7
CDR3 protein: CASSQGFWTESSYEQYF

V gene: TRBV6-5
J gene: TRBJ1-2
CDR3 protein: CASSYSEGVVGYTF

V gene: TRBV4-3
J gene: TRBJ2-1
CDR3 protein: CASSQDRASGYNEQFF

V gene: TRBV27
J gene: TRBJ2-1
CDR3 protein: CASSLSGSDNEQFF

V gene: TRBV30
J gene: TRBJ2-5
CDR3 protein: CAWDREGLGQETQYF

V gene: TRBV28
J gene: TRBJ2-7
CDR3 protein: CASSLAGQIYEQYF

V gene: TRBV6-2/TRBV6-3
J gene: TRBJ2-5
CDR3 protein: CASRNREIAGETQYF

V gene: TRBV12-3/TRBV12-4
J gene: TRBJ2-7
CDR3 protein: CASSFDRGPYEQYF

V gene: TRBV5-1
J gene: TRBJ2-1
CDR3 protein: CASSFWTSGGAYNEQFF

V gene: TRBV3-1
J gene: TRBJ1-6
CDR3 protein: CASSQDNVRGFDNSPLHF

V gene: TRBV27
J gene: TRBJ1-4
CDR3 protein: CASSLQGQVYEKLFF

V gene: TRBV5-1
J gene: TRBJ2-1
CDR3 protein: CASRLAGTIYNEQFF

V gene: TRBV9
J gene: TRBJ2-3
CDR3 protein: CASSSGVTDTQYF

V gene: TRBV21-1
J gene: TRBJ2-7
CDR3 protein: CASSKRPGQLYEQYF

V gene: TRBV9
J gene: TRBJ2-6
CDR3 protein: CASSVAGTGANVLTF

V gene: TRBV15
J gene: TRBJ2-7
CDR3 protein: CATSRREYRDRRDYEQYF

V gene: TRBV29-1
J gene: TRBJ2-7
CDR3 protein: CSVEGDTYEQYF

V gene: TRBV27
J gene: TRBJ2-6
CDR3 protein: CASREVGANVLTF

V gene: TRBV5-1
J gene: TRBJ2-3
CDR3 protein: CASTSGQGTTDTQYF

V gene: TRBV6-5
J gene: TRBJ2-1
CDR3 protein: CASSHDRDRVVNEQFF

V gene: TRBV30
J gene: TRBJ2-3
CDR3 protein: CAWTIAGPDTQYF

V gene: TRBV25-1
J gene: TRBJ2-2
CDR3 protein: CASSELTGETGELFF